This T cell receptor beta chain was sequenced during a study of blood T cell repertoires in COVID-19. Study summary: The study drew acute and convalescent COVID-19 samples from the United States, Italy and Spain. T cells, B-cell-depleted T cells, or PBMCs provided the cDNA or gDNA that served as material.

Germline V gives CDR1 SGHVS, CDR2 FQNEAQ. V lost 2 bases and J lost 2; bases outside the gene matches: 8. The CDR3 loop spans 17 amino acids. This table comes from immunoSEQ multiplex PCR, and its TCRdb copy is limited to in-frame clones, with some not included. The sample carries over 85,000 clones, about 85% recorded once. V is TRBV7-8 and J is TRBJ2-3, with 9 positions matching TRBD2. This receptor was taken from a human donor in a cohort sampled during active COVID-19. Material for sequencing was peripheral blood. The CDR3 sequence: CASSLMGGGALTDTQYF. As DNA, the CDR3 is TGTGCCAGCAGCTTAATGGGCGGGGGGGCTCTCACAGATACGCAGTATTTT.